Following are 23 T cell receptor beta chains from one sample sequenced in a study of T cells in Graves' hyperthyroidism and ophthalmopathy. RNA transcripts were the template for amplifying TCR beta CDR3 regions. First-round RT-PCR of the TCR CDR3 relied on the HTBI primer set. From the multiplex PCR reads, TCRdb called clonotypes with MiXCR, one entry per CDR3 protein. Counted here are around 440,000 distinct CDR3 sequences, more than 15% occurring once; the ten biggest clones make up roughly 7.4%. The sample consisted of blood. These receptor sequences come from a woman under 30 with Graves' hyperthyroidism.

This clonotype appeared many times. CDR3 coding DNA: TGTGCCAGCAGTTTAAACAATGACTATGGCTACACCTTC. Translation: CASSLNNDYGYTF. V gene TRBV12-3 or TRBV12-4 combines with J gene TRBJ1-2; D unresolved. This CDR3 contains 13 residues. Deletions cut 2 bases from V and 3 bases from J, with 7 bases between.

This clonotype was picked up many times. V usage is TRBV6-1 and J usage is TRBJ1-2; D not resolved. The CDR3 runs to 11 residues. Germline values: CDR1 MNHNS, CDR2 SASEGT. V dropped 6 bases and J dropped 7 bases, with 9 bases sitting between them. The CDR3 bases are TGTGCCAGCAGGCCGGGGAGTGGCTACACCTTC. Residues: CASRPGSGYTF.

This clonotype was seen at least ten times. The gene calls are TRBV6-1 and TRBJ1-1; TRBD1 aligns across 9 bases. Germline CDR1 is MNHNS and CDR2 is SASEGT. The CDR3 has 14 amino acids. The trim removed 4 bases at V and 11 bases at J, leaving 11 bases unmatched. CDR3 protein: CASSVRTGDRRAFF. CDR3 nucleotides: TGTGCCAGCAGTGTACGGACAGGGGACCGGCGGGCTTTCTTT.

The table lists this clonotype with a few counts. The V call is TRBV11-2, the J call TRBJ2-4; no clear D. Germline V gene data show CDR1 as SGHAT and CDR2 as FQNNGV. The CDR3 sequence is 15 residues long. V was shortened by 5 bases and J by 0 bases, with 11 bases between the two germline ends. In DNA form, the CDR3 reads TGTGCCAGCAGCCCTGACATATTAGCCAAAAACATTCAGTACTTC. It translates to CASSPDILAKNIQYF.

This clonotype has a count of ten or more. V and J are TRBV2 and TRBJ1-4; D unresolved. Trimming took 10 bases from V and 8 from J, leaving 20 bases between them. CDR1 and CDR2 (germline): SNHLY, FYNNEI. CDR3 size: 14 residues. The CDR3 coding sequence is TGTGCCACTAAGATGAGTACGGGAGGGGAAAAACTGTTTTTT. This encodes CATKMSTGGEKLFF.

This clonotype showed up many times. The rearrangement links TRBV10-1 to TRBJ2-3; 10 bases match TRBD1. J lost 5 bases, V lost 3 bases, and 2 bases had no gene match. Germline values: CDR1 WNHNN, CDR2 SYGVQD (reference sequence). The CDR3 extends over 14 amino acids. CDR3 DNA sequence: TGCGCCAGCAGTGAAGGGGACAGGGGAGATACGCAGTATTTT. Encoded protein: CASSEGDRGDTQYF.

Here the CDR3 reads CASSYDEGAYYEQYF. As DNA, the CDR3 is TGTGCCAGCAGCTATGACGAAGGGGCCTACTACGAGCAGTACTTC. The rearrangement links TRBV5-5 to TRBJ2-7, with D possibly TRBD1 on 5 matching bases. The CDR3 is 15 amino acids. The germline V gene has CDR1 SGHKS and CDR2 YYEKEE (reference sequence). Trimming shortened V by 3 bases and J by 3 bases, and 16 bases separated the two germline ends.

This clonotype was seen ten or more times. V is TRBV19 and J is TRBJ1-1; TRBD1 is a possible D gene (6 bases). Germline V gene data show CDR1 as LNHDA and CDR2 as SQIVND (reference sequence). This CDR3 region has 16 residues. V lost 1 base to trimming and J lost 6 bases, with 18 bases between them. The CDR3 DNA sequence: TGTGCCAGTAGTATAGGAACGGGGGCTTTTGGCTCTGAAGCTTTCTTT. It translates to CASSIGTGAFGSEAFF.

This clonotype was counted many times. The V call is TRBV29-1, the J call TRBJ2-1; 7 bases match TRBD1. The CDR3 is 12 residues long. CDR1 and CDR2 from the germline V gene are SQVTM and ANQGSEA. V dropped 7 bases and J dropped 7; count of bases not matched to a gene: 7. Written as DNA, the CDR3 is TGCAGCGCCCGACAGGGTGGGAATGAGCAGTTCTTC. Encoded protein: CSARQGGNEQFF.

This clonotype appeared many times. This chain links TRBV6-1 with TRBJ1-4; 7 bases agree with TRBD1. This CDR3 comprises 14 residues. The J segment lost 1 base and the V segment lost 6 bases, leaving 2 bases of the junction unmatched. Germline CDR1 reads MNHNS; CDR2 reads SASEGT. The CDR3 DNA sequence: TGTGCCAGCAGAACAGGGGAAACTAATGAAAAACTGTTTTTT. It specifies CASRTGETNEKLFF.

This clonotype has ten or more counts. CDR3 sequence: CASSRETDLNSPLHF. The CDR3 nucleotides are TGTGCCAGCAGTCGAGAGACAGACCTGAATTCACCCCTCCACTTT. The gene calls are TRBV6-1 and TRBJ1-6; maybe TRBD1 (5 bases). Germline V CDR1 and CDR2: MNHNS, SASEGT. V gave up 5 bases and J gave up 7 bases, with 15 bases separating them. The CDR3 sequence is 15 residues long.

This clonotype was observed at least ten times. The chain joins TRBV18 to TRBJ2-7; perhaps TRBD2 as D (6 bases). This CDR3 spans 14 amino acids. V lost 4 bases, J lost 4 bases, and 14 bases lay in between. CDR1 is KGHSH, CDR2 LQKENI, per germline. CDR3 protein: CASSLIGGTYEQYF. In DNA, the CDR3 is TGTGCCAGCTCACTCATCGGGGGAACTTACGAGCAGTACTTC.

Many counts were recorded for this clonotype. The chain joins TRBV12-3 or TRBV12-4 to TRBJ2-1, with D possibly matching TRBD2 (6 bases). Trimming took 6 bases from V and 0 from J, leaving 15 bases between them. The CDR3 is made up of 16 amino acids. CDR3: CASREGLPNSYNEQFF. The CDR3 nucleotides are TGTGCCAGCAGGGAGGGACTTCCCAACTCCTACAATGAGCAGTTCTTC.

The table lists this clonotype with a few counts. The genes are TRBV4-1 and TRBJ1-2, with a possible D match to TRBD1 (5 bases). Deletions cut 1 base from V and 5 bases from J, with 20 bases between. The germline gives CDR1 MGHRA, CDR2 YSYEKL. This CDR3 has 17 amino acids. The CDR3, as DNA: TGCGCCAGCAGCCAAGTGCACCGGGGGGTTGGGGGGTATGGCTACACCTTC. It is translated as CASSQVHRGVGGYGYTF.

The chain combines TRBV6-2 or TRBV6-3 with TRBJ2-7, with TRBD1 matching 11 bases. J gave up 2 bases and V 2 bases, and 8 bases lay outside the gene matches. Germline V CDR1 and CDR2: MNHEY, SVGEGT. This CDR3 is 17 amino acids long. DNA of the CDR3: TGTGCCAGCAGTTACCGACCTCCGGGACAGGGGGCCTACGAGCAGTACTTC. Protein sequence: CASSYRPPGQGAYEQYF.

A word on this clonotype: A much bigger clone sits one base away, suggesting this may be a read error. The genes are TRBV5-6 and TRBJ2-2; D unresolved. CDR1 and CDR2 from the germline V gene are SGHDT and YYEEEE. V was shortened by 4 bases and J by 5 bases, with 6 bases between the two germline ends. CDR3 length: 12 amino acids. This CDR3 is CASSLMTGELFF. As DNA, the CDR3 is TGTGCCAGCAGCCTAATGACCGGGGAGCTGTTTTTT.

This clonotype was seen a handful of times. It may be a read error: a sequence one base away is much more abundant. The rearrangement joins TRBV28 to TRBJ2-7, with a weak D call TRBD2 (5 bases). The CDR3 runs 14 residues. CDR1 is MDHEN, CDR2 SYDVKM, per germline. The DNA of the CDR3 is TGTGCCAGCAGTTTTTTAGGGAGCTCCTACGTGCAGTACTTC. It codes for CASSFLGSSYVQYF.

This clonotype showed up many times. The chain is built from TRBV10-3 and TRBJ2-6, with 14 bases that match TRBD2. J gave up 0 bases and V 2 bases, and 0 bases lay outside the gene matches. The CDR3 covers 18 residues. Germline V lookup: CDR1 ENHRY, CDR2 SYGVKD. The DNA for the CDR3 is TGTGCCATCAGTGAGGGACTAGCGGGGGGCTCTGGGGCCAACGTCCTGACTTTC. Residues: CAISEGLAGGSGANVLTF.

Ten or more counts support this clonotype. The V and J genes are TRBV27 and TRBJ1-2, with 12 bases lining up with TRBD1. The CDR3 is 17 amino acids. Germline V CDR1 and CDR2: MNHEY, SMNVEV (reference sequence). Unmatched junction bases numbered 10, after V lost 0 bases and J lost 8 bases. This chain's CDR3 is CASSLSPGQGASWGYTF. The DNA for the CDR3 is TGTGCCAGCAGTTTATCGCCGGGACAGGGGGCTTCGTGGGGCTACACCTTC.

In this sample, this clonotype turned up many times. This rearrangement joins TRBV2 to TRBJ1-1, with D tentatively TRBD1 (5 bases). Germline CDR1 reads SNHLY; CDR2 reads FYNNEI. V was shortened by 3 bases and J by 4 bases, with 9 bases between the two germline ends. CDR3 size: 13 residues. In nucleotides, the CDR3 is TGTGCCAGCAGTGACGAGGGGTTCACTGAAGCTTTCTTT. Translation: CASSDEGFTEAFF.

This clonotype was recorded only once. A much larger clone lies one base from this, so it may be a read error. V usage is TRBV7-2 and J usage is TRBJ2-1, with no clear D. This CDR3 contains 12 residues. Trimming pared 3 bases from V and 10 bases from J, leaving 10 bases between. CDR1 is SGHTA, CDR2 FQGNSA, per germline. CDR3 nucleotides: TGTGCCAGCAGCTTTTACTATTCGGAGCAGTTCTTC. This translates into CASSFYYSEQFF. The entire variable domain, with the rest obtained from reference TRBV7-2 and TRBJ2-1, is as follows: GAGVSQSPSNKVTEKGKDVELRCDPISGHTALYWYRQSLGQGLEFLIYFQGNSAPDKSGLPSDRFSAERTGGSVSTLTIQRTQQEDSAVYLCASSFYYSEQFFGPGTRLTVL.

This clonotype was counted ten times or more. The chain combines TRBV10-3 with TRBJ2-7; 11 nucleotides agree with TRBD1. The length of the CDR3 is 16 residues. V gave up 4 bases and J gave up 2 bases; unmatched junction bases: 7. In germline, CDR1 is ENHRY, CDR2 SYGVKD. CDR3 residues: CAISANTGQGAYEQYF. CDR3 bases: TGTGCCATCAGTGCTAATACGGGACAGGGGGCCTACGAGCAGTACTTC.

The chain recombines TRBV20-1 with TRBJ2-3; the D gene is possibly TRBD2 (5 bases). The CDR3 totals 11 residues. Trimming left V 7 bases short and J 1 base short, with 6 bases between. Per the germline V gene, CDR1 is DFQATT and CDR2 is SNEGSKA (reference sequence). DNA for the CDR3: TGCAGTGTCGGGGGCACAGATACGCAGTATTTT. Protein sequence: CSVGGTDTQYF.